A selection of T cell receptor beta chains follows, all from one sample in a study of blood T cell repertoires in COVID-19. Clones were sequenced by immunoSEQ multiplex PCR, and TCRdb holds only the in-frame ones, with some missing. The sample includes about 80,000 clones, about 86% of them seen just once. The sample comprised peripheral blood. The receptors derive from a woman of 80 years or more with acute or convalescent COVID-19. CDR3s include the opening cysteine and the closing phenylalanine or tryptophan. A D gene is named only where the DNA matches it firmly. Clone size is shown for a subset of rows, as once, few, many or a class of expanded clone.

J: TRBJ1-2
V: TRBV6-5
size: -
D: -
DNA: TGTGCCAGCGGACGACAGGACCTCTATGGCTACACCTTC
CDR3: CASGRQDLYGYTF

J: TRBJ2-5
V: TRBV18
size: -
D: -
DNA: TGTGCCAGCTCACCGGTGATCGGTTTCGAGACCCAGTACTTC
CDR3: CASSPVIGFETQYF

J: TRBJ1-3
V: TRBV5-5
size: -
D: -
DNA: TGTGCCAGCAGCACGGGACCCGGACAGCTTGGAAACACCATATATTTT
CDR3: CASSTGPGQLGNTIYF

J: TRBJ2-4
V: TRBV2
size: few
D: TRBD1
DNA: TGTGCCAGCAGTCCGATGGGACAGGGAGGGAACATTCAGTACTTC
CDR3: CASSPMGQGGNIQYF

J: TRBJ1-5
V: TRBV18
size: -
D: TRBD1
DNA: TGTGCCAGCTCACCAGGGCAGGGGGCTTATCAGCCCCAGCATTTT
CDR3: CASSPGQGAYQPQHF

J: TRBJ2-1
V: TRBV7-9
size: -
D: -
DNA: TGTGCCAGCAGCTTACGGCAGGGCCTCAATGAGCAGTTCTTC
CDR3: CASSLRQGLNEQFF

J: TRBJ2-1
V: TRBV3-1/TRBV3-2
size: -
D: TRBD1
DNA: TGTGCCAGCAGCCAATTTTCTTCAGGGGGCGTCTGGGGGCAGTTCTTC
CDR3: CASSQFSSGGVWGQFF

J: TRBJ1-1
V: TRBV7-9
size: -
D: -
DNA: TGTGCCAGCAGCGTTCGAGCGTCTGAAGCTTTCTTT
CDR3: CASSVRASEAFF

J: TRBJ2-1
V: TRBV4-3
size: -
D: TRBD2
DNA: TGCGCCAGCAGCCAAGATCGGAGTAGGGGAGGGGCCTACTCCTACAATGAGCAGTTCTTC
CDR3: CASSQDRSRGGAYSYNEQFF

J: TRBJ1-2
V: TRBV19
size: -
D: -
DNA: TGTGCCAGTAGTCGGACAGTCTTTGGCTACACCTTC
CDR3: CASSRTVFGYTF

J: TRBJ1-1
V: TRBV4-1
size: -
D: TRBD1
DNA: TGCGCCAGCAGCCCTGGGACAGGTTGGAACACTGAAGCTTTCTTT
CDR3: CASSPGTGWNTEAFF

J: TRBJ2-5
V: TRBV7-7
size: -
D: -
DNA: TGTGCTAGCAGCACAACAGGTCAAGAGACCCAGTACTTC
CDR3: CASSTTGQETQYF

J: TRBJ2-4
V: TRBV3-1/TRBV3-2
size: -
D: TRBD2
DNA: TGTGCCAGCAGGTTAGCGGGAGGGCCTGATGGGAACATTCAGTACTTC
CDR3: CASRLAGGPDGNIQYF

J: TRBJ1-1
V: TRBV27
size: -
D: TRBD1
DNA: TGTGCCAGCAGTCTAACGACAGGGCCCGGCACTGAAGCTTTCTTT
CDR3: CASSLTTGPGTEAFF